This T cell receptor beta chain was sequenced in a study of blood T cell repertoires in COVID-19. This CDR3 spans 14 amino acids. The V gene's germline CDR1 is GTSNPN and CDR2 SVGIG (reference sequence). With 0 bases removed from V and 5 bases from J, the gap between germline ends came to 11 bases. The repertoire was sequenced with immunoSEQ multiplex PCR; TCRdb's copy has only in-frame clones and lacks some. The data show 65,000 to 85,000 clones, with approximately 90% seen just once and 2.7% held by the top ten. The chain carries TRBV30 and TRBJ1-5; D is possibly TRBD1 (5 bases). Sequencing was carried out using peripheral blood. The sequence came from a man aged 45-65 years with acute or convalescent COVID-19. In DNA form, the CDR3 reads TGTGCCTGGAGTGTAGATGACAGCTATCAGCCCCAGCATTTT. This gives the protein CAWSVDDSYQPQHF.